These 10 T cell receptor beta chains came from one sample sequenced in a study of radiation and T cells in renal cell carcinoma. Time point meaning: baseline pretreatment blood. Documented treatment: 15 Gy SBRT to primary tumor, nephrectomy 4 weeks later. Profiled with immunoSEQ multiplex PCR; TCRdb holds only in-frame clones, not every one. The repertoire holds approximately 140,000 clones, less than 85% seen once, with approximately 22% in the top ten. The specimen comprised blood, sampled from a patient whose treatment included radiotherapy and nephrectomy. These TCRs come from a woman in her 50s with renal cell carcinoma.

This clone was recorded many times. The rearrangement links TRBV7-2 to TRBJ2-3; perhaps TRBD2 as D (5 bases). V was pared by 1 base and J by 6 bases, with 14 bases between. The CDR3 spans 15 residues. Germline CDR1 reads SGHTA; CDR2 reads FQGNSA. CDR3 DNA: TGTGCCAGCAGCTTAGAAGCGAGCGGCCATGATACGCAGTATTTT. Translating gives CASSLEASGHDTQYF.

The gene calls are TRBV5-5 and TRBJ1-4; TRBD1 agrees at 10 bases. The germline gives CDR1 SGHKS, CDR2 YYEKEE (reference sequence). The CDR3 runs to 16 residues. Trimming cost V 4 bases and J 9 bases; bases outside gene matches: 12. The CDR3 region is CASSVSTGTGVKKLFF. The CDR3 DNA reads as TGTGCCAGCAGCGTCTCGACCGGGACAGGGGTTAAAAAACTGTTTTTT.

This clone has just one count. The V gene is TRBV6-6, the J gene TRBJ1-1, with no clear D. CDR3 length: 16 amino acids. Germline values: CDR1 MNHNY, CDR2 SVGAGI (reference sequence). V lost 2 bases and J lost 4, with 17 bases in between. CDR3 sequence: CASSYELRGLGTEAFF. CDR3 DNA: TGTGCCAGCAGTTACGAATTGAGAGGGCTGGGCACTGAAGCTTTCTTT.

The V gene is TRBV6-5, the J gene TRBJ2-7; 8 bases agree with TRBD2. CDR3 size: 13 residues. The V gene end was trimmed by 6 bases and the J gene end by 6 bases; junction bases not matched to a gene: 7. Looked up from germline, CDR1 is MNHEY and CDR2 is SVGAGI. The CDR3: CASRGSGEGEQYF. For the CDR3, the DNA is TGTGCCAGCAGGGGTAGCGGGGAGGGCGAGCAGTACTTC.

The chain combines TRBV7-2 with TRBJ1-3, with 9 bases lining up with TRBD1. Germline V lookup: CDR1 SGHTA, CDR2 FQGNSA. The CDR3 covers 19 residues. Losses at the gene ends were 2 bases for V and 1 base for J; bases not matched to a gene: 12. The CDR3 reads CASSLNAPGQGRSGNTIYF. CDR3 DNA sequence: TGTGCCAGCAGCTTAAATGCCCCGGGACAGGGAAGGTCTGGAAACACCATATATTTT.

The sample holds one count of this clone. This sequence joins TRBV10-1 and TRBJ1-2; the match to TRBD1 covers 7 bases. CDR3 size: 13 residues. Germline trimming cut 5 bases from V and 10 bases from J; bases unmatched to any gene: 10. CDR1 WNHNN and CDR2 SYGVQD come from the germline V gene (reference sequence). The CDR3 spells CASSTDREHDYTF. The CDR3 coding sequence is TGCGCCAGCAGTACTGACAGGGAGCATGACTACACCTTC.

This clone has just one count. Written as DNA, the CDR3 is TGTGCCAGCAGCGTAGAGTCGGAGCGGGAAAGTTCACCCCTCCACTTT. Translating gives CASSVESERESSPLHF. The chain carries TRBV9 and TRBJ1-6; D is ambiguous. CDR1 is SGDLS, CDR2 YYNGEE, per germline. The CDR3 totals 16 residues. Trimming removed 0 bases at V and 9 bases at J, with 16 bases between.

V is TRBV5-6 and J is TRBJ1-6; TRBD1 matches at 9 bases. V was pared by 0 bases and J by 8 bases, with 3 bases of the junction left unmatched. There are 15 residues in the CDR3. Germline assignment: CDR1 SGHDT and CDR2 YYEEEE. CDR3 sequence reads: CASSLAGTGYSPLHF. The CDR3 DNA sequence: TGTGCCAGCAGCTTGGCCGGGACAGGGTATTCACCCCTCCACTTT.

The chain employs TRBV19 and TRBJ2-5, with 13 bases fitting TRBD2. V lost 6 bases to trimming and J lost 4 bases; unmatched junction nucleotides: 5. The CDR3 spans 15 residues. Germline V gene sequence: CDR1 LNHDA, CDR2 SQIVND (reference sequence). CDR3 sequence (DNA): TGTGCCAGTAGCCAGACTAGCGGGGGGAGAGAGACCCAGTACTTC. Amino acid sequence: CASSQTSGGRETQYF.

The chain combines TRBV7-2 with TRBJ2-3, with 8 bases identical to TRBD2. This CDR3 is 15 amino acids long. The germline gives CDR1 SGHTA, CDR2 FQGNSA. V gave up 5 bases and J gave up 5 bases; unmatched junction bases: 9. CDR3 loop: CASSPRAGAVDTQYF. Written as DNA, the CDR3 is TGTGCCAGCAGCCCACGAGCGGGAGCGGTAGATACGCAGTATTTT.